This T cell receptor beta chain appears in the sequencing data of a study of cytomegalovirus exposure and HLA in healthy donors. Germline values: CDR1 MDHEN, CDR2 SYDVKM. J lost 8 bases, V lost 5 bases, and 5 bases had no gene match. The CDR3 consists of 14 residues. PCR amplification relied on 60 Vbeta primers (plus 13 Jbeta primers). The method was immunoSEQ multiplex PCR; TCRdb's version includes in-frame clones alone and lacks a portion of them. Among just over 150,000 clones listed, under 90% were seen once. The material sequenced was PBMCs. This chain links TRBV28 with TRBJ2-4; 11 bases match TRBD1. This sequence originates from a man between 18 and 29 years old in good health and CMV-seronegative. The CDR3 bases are TGTGCCAGCAGTCCCGGACAGGGGGCTGACATTCAGTACTTC. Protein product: CASSPGQGADIQYF.